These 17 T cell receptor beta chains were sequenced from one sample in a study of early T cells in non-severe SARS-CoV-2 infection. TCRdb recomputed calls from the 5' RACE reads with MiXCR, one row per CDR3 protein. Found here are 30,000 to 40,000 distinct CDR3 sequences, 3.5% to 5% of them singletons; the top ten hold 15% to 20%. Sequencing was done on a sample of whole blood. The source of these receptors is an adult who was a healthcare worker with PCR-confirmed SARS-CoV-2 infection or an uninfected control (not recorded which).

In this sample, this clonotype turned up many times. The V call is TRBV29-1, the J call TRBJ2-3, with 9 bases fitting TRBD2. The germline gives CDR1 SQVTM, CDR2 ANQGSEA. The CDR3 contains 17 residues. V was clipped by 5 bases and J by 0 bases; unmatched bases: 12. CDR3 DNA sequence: TGCAGCGTTCACCCCTGGGCTAGCGGGAAAAGCACAGATACGCAGTATTTT. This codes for CSVHPWASGKSTDTQYF.

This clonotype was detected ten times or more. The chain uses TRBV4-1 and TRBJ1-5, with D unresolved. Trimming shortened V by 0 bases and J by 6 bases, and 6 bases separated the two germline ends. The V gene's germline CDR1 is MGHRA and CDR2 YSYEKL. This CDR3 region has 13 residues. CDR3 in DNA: TGCGCCAGCAGCCAAGATCGGGCTCAGCCCCAGCATTTT. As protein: CASSQDRAQPQHF.

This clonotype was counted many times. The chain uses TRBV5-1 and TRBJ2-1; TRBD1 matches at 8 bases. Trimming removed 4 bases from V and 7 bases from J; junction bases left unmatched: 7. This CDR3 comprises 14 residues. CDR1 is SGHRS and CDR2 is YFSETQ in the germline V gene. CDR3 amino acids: CASSERTGTNEQFF. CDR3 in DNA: TGCGCCAGCAGCGAACGGACAGGGACGAATGAGCAGTTCTTC.

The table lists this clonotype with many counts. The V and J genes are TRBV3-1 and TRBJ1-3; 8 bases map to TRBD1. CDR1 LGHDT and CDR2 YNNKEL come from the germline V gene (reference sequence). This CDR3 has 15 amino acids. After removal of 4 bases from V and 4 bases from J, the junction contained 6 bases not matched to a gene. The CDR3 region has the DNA TGTGCCAGCAGCCTCGGACAGGGCCGGGGAAACACCATATATTTT. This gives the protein CASSLGQGRGNTIYF.

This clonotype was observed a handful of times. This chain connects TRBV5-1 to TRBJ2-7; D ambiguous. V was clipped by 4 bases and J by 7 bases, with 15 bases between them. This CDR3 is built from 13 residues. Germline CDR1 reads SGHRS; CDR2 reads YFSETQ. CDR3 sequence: CASSLSPLREQYF. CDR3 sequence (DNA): TGCGCCAGCAGCCTCTCCCCCTTAAGGGAGCAGTACTTC.

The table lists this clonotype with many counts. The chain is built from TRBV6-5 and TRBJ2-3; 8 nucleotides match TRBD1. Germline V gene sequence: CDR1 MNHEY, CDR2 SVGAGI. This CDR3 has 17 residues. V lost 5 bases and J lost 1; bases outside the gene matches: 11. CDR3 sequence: CASSHQLETGGTDTQYF. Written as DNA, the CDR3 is TGTGCCAGCAGTCATCAACTAGAGACAGGGGGCACAGATACGCAGTATTTT.

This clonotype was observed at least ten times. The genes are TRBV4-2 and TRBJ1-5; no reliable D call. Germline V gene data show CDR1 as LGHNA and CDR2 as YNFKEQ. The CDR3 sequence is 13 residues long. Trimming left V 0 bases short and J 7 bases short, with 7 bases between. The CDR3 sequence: CASSQEGTQPQHF. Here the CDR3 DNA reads TGTGCCAGCAGCCAAGAAGGTACACAGCCCCAGCATTTT.

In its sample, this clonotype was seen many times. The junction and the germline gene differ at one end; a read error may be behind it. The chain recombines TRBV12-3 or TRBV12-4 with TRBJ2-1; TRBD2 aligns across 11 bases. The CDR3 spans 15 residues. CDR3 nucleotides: TGTGCCAGCAGTATAGCGGGGGGGGCCAGAAATGAGCAGTTCTTC. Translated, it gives CASSIAGGARNEQFF.

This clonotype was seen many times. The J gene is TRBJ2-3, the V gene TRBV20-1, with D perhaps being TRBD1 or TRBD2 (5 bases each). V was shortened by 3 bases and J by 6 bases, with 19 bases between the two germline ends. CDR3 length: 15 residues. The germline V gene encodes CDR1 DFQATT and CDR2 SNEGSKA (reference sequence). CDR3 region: CSARAWDQRLDTQYF. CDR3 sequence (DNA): TGCAGTGCTAGGGCCTGGGACCAAAGATTGGATACGCAGTATTTT.

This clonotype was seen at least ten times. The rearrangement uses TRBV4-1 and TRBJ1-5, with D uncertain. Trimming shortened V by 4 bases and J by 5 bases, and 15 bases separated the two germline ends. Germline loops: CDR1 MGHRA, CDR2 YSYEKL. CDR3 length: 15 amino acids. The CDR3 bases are TGCGCCAGCAGCCTGAGAAAGACCCTCGATCAGCCCCAGCATTTT. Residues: CASSLRKTLDQPQHF.

The CDR3 DNA reads as TGCGCCAGCAGCCAAAGTGGGACTGAAGCTTTCTTT. This sequence encodes CASSQSGTEAFF. The chain uses TRBV5-1 and TRBJ1-1; no firm D call. V was cut by 4 bases and J by 5 bases, with 9 bases left in between. Germline-derived CDR1 and CDR2 are SGHRS and YFSETQ. The CDR3 runs to 12 residues.

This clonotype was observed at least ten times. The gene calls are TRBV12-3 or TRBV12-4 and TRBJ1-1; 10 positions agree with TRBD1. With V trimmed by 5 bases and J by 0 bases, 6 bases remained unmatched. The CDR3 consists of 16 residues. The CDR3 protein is CASSPGTGVMNTEAFF. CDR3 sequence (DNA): TGTGCCAGCAGTCCTGGGACAGGGGTCATGAACACTGAAGCTTTCTTT.

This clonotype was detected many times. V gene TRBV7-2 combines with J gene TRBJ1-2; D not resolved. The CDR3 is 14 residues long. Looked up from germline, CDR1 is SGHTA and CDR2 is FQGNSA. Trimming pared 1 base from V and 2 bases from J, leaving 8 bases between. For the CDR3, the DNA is TGTGCCAGCAGCTTAGAGGGAAGGAACTATGGCTACACCTTC. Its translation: CASSLEGRNYGYTF.

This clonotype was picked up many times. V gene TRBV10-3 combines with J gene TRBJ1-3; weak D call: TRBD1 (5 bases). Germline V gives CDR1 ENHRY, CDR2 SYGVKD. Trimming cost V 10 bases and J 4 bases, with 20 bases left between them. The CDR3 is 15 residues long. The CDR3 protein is CATSRVAEWGNTIYF. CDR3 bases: TGTGCCACTTCCAGGGTCGCTGAGTGGGGAAACACCATATATTTT.

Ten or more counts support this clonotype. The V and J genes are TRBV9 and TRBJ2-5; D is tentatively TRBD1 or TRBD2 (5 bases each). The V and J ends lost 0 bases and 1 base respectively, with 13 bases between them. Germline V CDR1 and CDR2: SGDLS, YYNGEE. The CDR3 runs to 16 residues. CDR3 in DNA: TGTGCCAGCAGCGTAGCGCTCACGGGGCGCCAAGAGACCCAGTACTTC. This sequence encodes CASSVALTGRQETQYF.

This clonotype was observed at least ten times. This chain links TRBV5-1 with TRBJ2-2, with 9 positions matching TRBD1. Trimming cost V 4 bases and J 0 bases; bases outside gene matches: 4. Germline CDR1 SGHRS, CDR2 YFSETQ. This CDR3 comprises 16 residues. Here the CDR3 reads CASSARTGANTGELFF. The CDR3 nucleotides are TGCGCCAGCAGCGCCCGGACAGGGGCGAACACCGGGGAGCTGTTTTTT.

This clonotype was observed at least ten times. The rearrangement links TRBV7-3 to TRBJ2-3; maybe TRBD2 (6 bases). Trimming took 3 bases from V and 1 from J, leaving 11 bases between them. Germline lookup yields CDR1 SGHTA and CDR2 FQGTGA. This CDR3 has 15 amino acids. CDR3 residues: CASSFVGGGTDTQYF. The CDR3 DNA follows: TGTGCCAGCAGCTTTGTTGGCGGGGGCACAGATACGCAGTATTTT.